This T cell receptor beta chain originates from a study of blood T cell repertoires in COVID-19. One Seattle source followed patients from active infection through their disease course. This CDR3 is 13 amino acids long. Per germline, CDR1 SNHLY and CDR2 FYNNEI. The V and J ends lost 2 bases and 7 bases respectively, with 11 bases between them. Profiling relied on immunoSEQ multiplex PCR, and the TCRdb table lists in-frame clones only, not all of them. The sample records some 130,000 clones, more than 75% being singletons. The sequence came from a man in his 60s with COVID-19, enrolled during active disease. Sequenced material: peripheral blood. The V and J genes are TRBV2 and TRBJ1-2; unclear D gene. DNA for the CDR3: TGTGCCAGCAGTGAAATGGGAGGTAGTGGCTACACCTTC. It is translated as CASSEMGGSGYTF. The full variable domain, completed using reference TRBV2 and TRBJ1-2, is EPEVTQTPSHQVTQMGQEVILRCVPISNHLYFYWYRQILGQKVEFLVSFYNNEISEKSEIFDDQFSVERPDGSNFTLKIRSTKLEDSAMYFCASSEMGGSGYTFGSGTRLTVV.